The clone carrying this T cell receptor beta chain was detected only a few times. Its antigen remains unidentified. TCRdb keeps only in-frame clones here, not all; method: immunoSEQ multiplex PCR. Found here are over 80,000 clones, just over 90% of them singletons; the top ten hold 0.43%. The source of the sample is a study of OX40 agonist ivuxolimab in advanced cancers. Study in general: Patients were treated with ivuxolimab, an agonistic anti-OX40 (CD134) antibody.

General observations from the study: Some patients who did not respond also had low normalized T-cell clonal expansion.

Excluded were patients having autoimmune disease history or systemic immunosuppression. The sequence was obtained from an adult with an advanced solid tumor such as melanoma, head and neck, liver or kidney cancer. This sample comprised CD4+ or CD8+ T cells sorted from blood, obtained in a trial of the OX40 agonist ivuxolimab.

The CDR3 DNA sequence: TGTGCCAGTTCACCCTCCCGGGCAGTTTTCCACAATGAGCAGTTCTTC. Translation gives CASSPSRAVFHNEQFF. The chain has TRBV9 and TRBJ2-1, with D unclear. V dropped 8 bases and J dropped 5 bases, with 23 bases sitting between them. The CDR3 runs 16 residues. From germline, CDR1 is SGDLS and CDR2 YYNGEE.